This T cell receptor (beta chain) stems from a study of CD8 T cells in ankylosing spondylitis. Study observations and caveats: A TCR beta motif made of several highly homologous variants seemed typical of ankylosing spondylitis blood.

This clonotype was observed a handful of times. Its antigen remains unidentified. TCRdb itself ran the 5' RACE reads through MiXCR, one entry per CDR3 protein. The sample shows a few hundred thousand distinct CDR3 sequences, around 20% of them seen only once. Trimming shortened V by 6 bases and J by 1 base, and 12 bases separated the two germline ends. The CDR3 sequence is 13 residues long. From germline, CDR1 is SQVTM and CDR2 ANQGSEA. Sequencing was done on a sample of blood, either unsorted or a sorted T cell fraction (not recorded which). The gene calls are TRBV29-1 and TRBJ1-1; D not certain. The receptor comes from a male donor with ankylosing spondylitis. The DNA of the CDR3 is TGCAGCGTCGTCAAGGTGGCGAACACTGAAGCTTTCTTT. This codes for CSVVKVANTEAFF.